Sequencing of this T cell receptor (beta chain) was carried out in a study of memory CD8 T cells in hepatitis C reinfection. Study context: Samples late or after reinfection came 12 to 24 weeks post-detection.

Sequencing used immunoSEQ multiplex PCR; TCRdb keeps in-frame clones, though not all of them. This sample has just over 45,000 clones, with about 91% found just once. This sample's time point: late/post reinfection, 12 to 24 weeks after detection. The sorted cells went straight to TCR sequencing with no prior in vitro expansion. Trimming pared 8 bases from V and 3 bases from J, leaving 17 bases between. The length of the CDR3 is 16 residues. Germline CDR1 SNHLY, CDR2 FYNNEI. The clonotype originates from a man between 18 and 35 years old with hepatitis C virus infection. What was sequenced was naive CD8+ T cells sorted from blood. This chain links TRBV2 with TRBJ1-6, with a possible D match to TRBD1 (5 bases). The CDR3, as DNA: TGTGCCAGCGCCCTGGAGGGGCTGAACTATAATTCACCCCTCCACTTT. It encodes CASALEGLNYNSPLHF.